This T cell receptor (beta chain) comes out of a study of CD8 T cells in ankylosing spondylitis. Study-wide points: Reportedly, disease-linked clones are significantly enriched in ankylosing spondylitis patients' matched synovial fluid. In peripheral blood, disease-linked CD8+ clones occurred at relatively low frequencies.

The CDR3 totals 15 residues. After removal of 2 bases from V and 6 bases from J, the junction contained 5 bases not matched to a gene. Per germline, CDR1 LNHDA and CDR2 SQIVND (reference sequence). MiXCR was run by TCRdb on the 5' RACE reads, yielding one entry per CDR3 protein. In the table there are about 150,000 distinct CDR3 sequences, about 42% of which are singletons. This clonotype was counted at least ten times. The antigen remains undetermined. The J gene is TRBJ2-1, the V gene TRBV19; 9 nucleotides agree with TRBD2. Material: synovial fluid, either unsorted or a sorted T cell fraction (not recorded which). This receptor was taken from a male donor with ankylosing spondylitis. CDR3 coding DNA: TGTGCCAGTAGTATACTCCGCGGGGGGGCCAATGAGCAGTTCTTC. The encoded protein is CASSILRGGANEQFF.